What follows are 27 T cell receptor beta chains derived from one specimen sequenced in a study of identical twins. TCRdb fed the 5' RACE reads into MiXCR, producing one record per CDR3 protein. The sample carries approximately 470,000 distinct CDR3 sequences, about 14% recorded once. The same specimen was also included in a second study, on yellow fever vaccine responses in identical twins.

Input material: CD4+ T cells sorted from blood. The receptors stem from a woman aged 18-30 years in good health.

The table lists this clonotype with many counts. The chain is built from TRBV5-1 and TRBJ1-1, with a possible D match to TRBD1 (5 bases). Germline CDR1 SGHRS, CDR2 YFSETQ. V lost 4 bases to trimming and J lost 0 bases, with 7 bases between them. This CDR3 is built from 13 residues. The CDR3, as DNA: TGCGCCAGCAGCGGGACGTTGAACACTGAAGCTTTCTTT. Protein: CASSGTLNTEAFF.

Ten or more counts support this clonotype. The V gene is TRBV12-3 or TRBV12-4, the J gene TRBJ2-6; D uncertain. The CDR3 length is 12 residues. The V end lost 6 bases, the J end lost 2 bases, and 2 bases lay between the germline ends. CDR3 loop: CASRAGANVLTF. The CDR3 DNA reads TGTGCCAGCAGAGCTGGGGCCAACGTCCTGACTTTC.

This clonotype was found many times. This rearrangement joins TRBV12-3 or TRBV12-4 to TRBJ1-1; D unresolved. The CDR3 is made up of 13 amino acids. Trimming pared 10 bases from V and 1 base from J, leaving 13 bases between. CDR3 sequence reads: CATLVRPNTEAFF. Written as DNA, the CDR3 is TGTGCCACTCTCGTCAGACCGAACACTGAAGCTTTCTTT.

This clonotype was seen a handful of times. The chain is built from TRBV12-3 or TRBV12-4 and TRBJ2-2, with unresolved D. The CDR3 is 15 amino acids. V was cut by 3 bases and J by 3 bases, with 11 bases left in between. The CDR3 DNA follows: TGTGCCAGCAGTTTCCCCGACCATCACACCGGGGAGCTGTTTTTT. It yields the protein CASSFPDHHTGELFF.

The rearrangement uses TRBV27 and TRBJ2-5, with TRBD2 as a possible D gene (6 bases). From germline, CDR1 is MNHEY and CDR2 SMNVEV (reference sequence). The germline V and J ends were trimmed by 9 bases and 3 bases, with 14 bases remaining between them. The CDR3 runs 13 residues. CDR3 residues: CARPAGGEETQYF. CDR3 DNA sequence: TGTGCCAGACCGGCGGGCGGGGAAGAGACCCAGTACTTC.

The genes are TRBV9 and TRBJ2-5; perhaps TRBD2 as D (7 bases). CDR1 is SGDLS and CDR2 is YYNGEE in the germline V gene. With 1 base removed from V and 5 bases from J, the gap between germline ends came to 24 bases. The CDR3 runs 18 residues. CDR3 protein: CASSVFGGTGTGGETQYF. The CDR3 DNA is TGTGCCAGCAGCGTATTCGGCGGAACAGGGACGGGGGGCGAGACCCAGTACTTC.

This clonotype was found a few times. V usage is TRBV9 and J usage is TRBJ2-3, with D unclear. V was pared by 4 bases and J by 6 bases, with 9 bases between. The CDR3 length is 12 residues. Germline CDR1 reads SGDLS; CDR2 reads YYNGEE. The DNA for the CDR3 is TGTGCCAGCAGCTTAGGAATGGATACGCAGTATTTT. Translation: CASSLGMDTQYF.

This chain joins TRBV6-5 and TRBJ2-5; D not resolved. There are 14 residues in the CDR3. Germline assignment: CDR1 MNHEY and CDR2 SVGAGI. The V gene lost 1 base and the J gene lost 1 base, with 7 bases spanning the gap. The CDR3 region is CASSYLIGQETQYF. The CDR3, as DNA: TGTGCCAGCAGTTACTTAATCGGCCAAGAGACCCAGTACTTC.

The V and J genes are TRBV7-9 and TRBJ2-7; no firm D call. V gave up 7 bases and J gave up 6 bases, with 16 bases separating them. The germline V gene encodes CDR1 SEHNR and CDR2 FQNEAQ (reference sequence). This CDR3 comprises 13 residues. For the CDR3, the DNA is TGTGCCAGCACCCCTCCGGGCAGTCCCGAGCAGTACTTC. The encoded protein is CASTPPGSPEQYF.

In its sample, this clonotype was seen a few times. Here the CDR3 DNA reads TGCGCCAGCAGCTTGTCTTCTAGCGGGAGACTCACCGGGGAGCTGTTTTTT. Its protein product is CASSLSSSGRLTGELFF. The V call is TRBV5-1, the J call TRBJ2-2; the match to TRBD2 covers 10 bases. V shed 1 base, J shed 4 bases, and the junction held 7 bases outside the gene matches. The germline gives CDR1 SGHRS, CDR2 YFSETQ. There are 17 residues in the CDR3.

This chain uses TRBV29-1 with TRBJ2-5, with 9 bases identical to TRBD2. CDR3 length equals 15 residues. The trim removed 0 bases at V and 7 bases at J, leaving 9 bases unmatched. Germline V gene data show CDR1 as SQVTM and CDR2 as ANQGSEA. CDR3 sequence (DNA): TGCAGCGTTGAAGACGGGACTAGCAAGGGAGTGACCCAGTACTTC. Translating it yields CSVEDGTSKGVTQYF.

This clonotype has just a few counts. The gene calls are TRBV7-9 and TRBJ2-5; 8 bases are shared with TRBD1. V was clipped by 4 bases and J by 0 bases; unmatched bases: 4. Looked up from germline, CDR1 is SEHNR and CDR2 is FQNEAQ (reference sequence). This CDR3 has 15 residues. The CDR3 DNA is TGTGCCAGCAGCTCCCGGACAGGGTACCAAGAGACCCAGTACTTC. Its translation is CASSSRTGYQETQYF.

This clonotype showed up just a few times. The V gene is TRBV3-1, the J gene TRBJ2-1; D is unclear. Germline V gene sequence: CDR1 LGHDT, CDR2 YNNKEL (reference sequence). The CDR3 runs 14 residues. Trimming removed 0 bases from V and 7 bases from J, with 10 bases in between. Here the CDR3 reads CASSQEDAENEQFF. The CDR3, as DNA: TGTGCCAGCAGCCAAGAGGACGCTGAGAATGAGCAGTTCTTC.

This clonotype was recorded at least ten times. The chain joins TRBV11-2 to TRBJ1-4; D is possibly TRBD1 (5 bases). The V gene's germline CDR1 is SGHAT and CDR2 FQNNGV. Trimming stripped 5 bases from V and 3 bases from J, with 13 bases between. The CDR3 has 15 residues. The CDR3 loop is CASSLRQNPNEKLFF. The CDR3 bases are TGTGCCAGCAGCCTCAGACAGAACCCTAATGAAAAACTGTTTTTT.

This chain links TRBV27 with TRBJ2-3; D is unclear. The CDR3 totals 15 residues. Trimming cost V 4 bases and J 1 base, with 12 bases left between them. CDR1 is MNHEY, CDR2 SMNVEV, per germline (reference sequence). The CDR3 sequence: CASSSPGPGTDTQYF. The CDR3 region has the DNA TGTGCCAGCAGTTCCCCCGGACCGGGCACAGATACGCAGTATTTT.

The chain joins TRBV4-3 to TRBJ2-3; 7 bases line up with TRBD2. The J segment lost 6 bases and the V segment lost 0 bases, leaving 9 bases of the junction unmatched. Germline V gives CDR1 LGHNA, CDR2 YSLEER. CDR3 length equals 16 residues. This CDR3 is CASSQDPGGSVDTQYF. CDR3 nucleotide sequence: TGCGCCAGCAGCCAAGACCCGGGAGGAAGTGTGGATACGCAGTATTTT.

This clonotype has a handful of counts. A single base separates this from a much larger clone, so it may be a read error. The chain links TRBV12-3 or TRBV12-4 to TRBJ2-3; D possibly uses TRBD1 or TRBD2 (6 bases each). This CDR3 is built from 18 residues. The CDR3 DNA sequence: TGTGCCTGCAGTTTAGGCCCCCAAGGGGGAGGCGCCACAGATACGCAGTATTTT. This translates into CACSLGPQGGGATDTQYF.

Many counts were recorded for this clonotype. The chain has TRBV6-2 or TRBV6-3 and TRBJ2-1, with 12 bases matching TRBD2. Germline V gives CDR1 MNHEY, CDR2 SVGEGT. The V gene end was trimmed by 4 bases and the J gene end by 7 bases; junction bases not matched to a gene: 11. This CDR3 is built from 17 residues. CDR3 protein: CASSFETLAGGGNEQFF. The CDR3 DNA is TGTGCCAGCAGTTTCGAAACCCTAGCGGGAGGGGGAAATGAGCAGTTCTTC.

This clonotype was seen more than once but under ten times. The chain couples TRBV18 to TRBJ2-7, with 11 bases aligning to TRBD2. Unmatched junction bases numbered 7, after V lost 3 bases and J lost 6 bases. This CDR3 region has 15 residues. Germline CDR1 is KGHSH and CDR2 is LQKENI. The CDR3 sequence is CASSPTSGNGIEQYF. Written as DNA, the CDR3 is TGTGCCAGCTCACCGACTAGCGGGAATGGTATCGAGCAGTACTTC.

The rearrangement joins TRBV6-1 to TRBJ2-7, with D tentatively TRBD2 (5 bases). Trimming pared 3 bases from V and 6 bases from J, leaving 15 bases between. This CDR3 contains 14 residues. Germline CDR1 is MNHNS and CDR2 is SASEGT. CDR3 sequence reads: CASSDYGDIAEQYF. CDR3 bases: TGTGCCAGCAGTGATTACGGGGATATCGCCGAGCAGTACTTC.

This chain links TRBV30 with TRBJ2-7, with 8 bases lining up with TRBD1. V was pared by 2 bases and J by 6 bases, with 12 bases of the junction left unmatched. The CDR3 consists of 15 residues. The germline V gene has CDR1 GTSNPN and CDR2 SVGIG (reference sequence). The CDR3: CAWSHTTGASAEQYF. For the CDR3, the DNA is TGTGCCTGGAGTCACACGACAGGGGCATCCGCCGAGCAGTACTTC.

The chain uses TRBV6-5 and TRBJ2-7, with a tentative D call TRBD1 (5 bases). Germline V gene sequence: CDR1 MNHEY, CDR2 SVGAGI. CDR3 length equals 16 residues. Trimming shortened V by 1 base and J by 1 base, and 14 bases separated the two germline ends. The CDR3 nucleotides read TGTGCCAGCAGTTACTTCGGTGGACAATCTTCCTACGAGCAGTACTTC. Amino acids: CASSYFGGQSSYEQYF.

The V call is TRBV20-1, the J call TRBJ2-2; D gene ambiguous. Germline CDR1 and CDR2: DFQATT and SNEGSKA (reference sequence). V was pared by 0 bases and J by 5 bases, with 7 bases between. The CDR3 spans 13 residues. In DNA form, the CDR3 reads TGCAGTGCTAGAGAGGCCGGGACCGGGGAGCTGTTTTTT. Translating gives CSAREAGTGELFF.

The table lists this clonotype with many counts. The chain links TRBV5-1 to TRBJ2-7, with TRBD2 as a possible D gene (6 bases). This CDR3 spans 14 amino acids. V lost 3 bases and J 0 bases, leaving 10 bases between the germline ends. CDR1 and CDR2 from the germline V gene are SGHRS and YFSETQ. The DNA for the CDR3 is TGCGCCAGCAGCTCGTCCGGGAGCTCCTACGAGCAGTACTTC. Protein product: CASSSSGSSYEQYF.

The chain is built from TRBV6-1 and TRBJ2-2; 9 nucleotides match TRBD1. The length of the CDR3 is 15 residues. J gave up 6 bases and V 7 bases, and 9 bases lay outside the gene matches. In germline, CDR1 is MNHNS, CDR2 SASEGT. CDR3 sequence reads: CASTHRDRVPGELFF. CDR3 DNA: TGTGCCAGCACCCACCGGGACAGGGTACCCGGGGAGCTGTTTTTT.

The genes are TRBV7-2 and TRBJ2-3; a possible D gene is TRBD2 (5 bases). Germline CDR1 reads SGHTA; CDR2 reads FQGNSA. The V and J ends lost 1 base and 7 bases respectively, with 21 bases between them. This CDR3 contains 17 residues. The CDR3 is CASSLVGLAGGPNTQYF. CDR3 sequence (DNA): TGTGCCAGCAGCTTAGTAGGGCTAGCCGGAGGTCCAAATACGCAGTATTTT.

This chain connects TRBV6-1 to TRBJ2-3; the match to TRBD2 covers 11 bases. Trimming removed 6 bases from V and 12 bases from J; junction bases left unmatched: 8. Germline V gives CDR1 MNHNS, CDR2 SASEGT. The length of the CDR3 is 13 residues. In DNA form, the CDR3 reads TGTGCCAGCAGGCCTTTCGGGACTAGCGGACAGTATTTT. Amino acid sequence: CASRPFGTSGQYF.